Listed below are T cell receptor beta chains from one sample, sequenced in a study of CD8+CD57+ T cells in acquired aplastic anemia. TCRdb reprocessed the reads with MiXCR, giving one entry per CDR3 protein. The table includes about 160,000 distinct CDR3 sequences, roughly 48% detected once. Sequenced input: sorted CD4+, CD8+, or CD8+CD57+ T cells (not recorded which) from PBMCs. The source is a human donor in good health. Each CDR3 is given with its conserved first and last residue. Fields, in order: J gene, V gene, clone size, CDR3 protein. Not every row has a clone size; where given, it reads once, few, many or a size class.

TRBJ2-7 | TRBV10-3 | NA | CAIGTSVSYEQYF
TRBJ2-4 | TRBV25-1 | many | CASSEYRGGAKNIQYF
TRBJ2-2 | TRBV13 | NA | CASSLPRLAGGHTGELFF
TRBJ1-2 | TRBV2 | NA | CASTDWGAQNYGYTF
TRBJ2-7 | TRBV7-6 | many | CASSKMAPGISYEQYF
TRBJ2-5 | TRBV6-2/TRBV6-3 | once | CAGGHPQETQYF
TRBJ2-2 | TRBV20-1 | many | CSARDTTYSSTGTGELFF
TRBJ2-3 | TRBV12-3/TRBV12-4 | many | CASSLALAGGLADTQYF
TRBJ1-6 | TRBV5-1 | NA | CASSAGTANSPLHF
TRBJ1-2 | TRBV20-1 | NA | CSAETGEPRGYTF
TRBJ1-6 | TRBV7-2 | NA | CASSESPQNSPLHF
TRBJ2-2 | TRBV30 | few | CAWSSGRTNTGELFF
TRBJ1-4 | TRBV12-3/TRBV12-4 | many | CASSLGTINEKLFF
TRBJ2-7 | TRBV6-5 | few | CASSSSRYEQYF
TRBJ1-6 | TRBV6-1 | many | CASSPTGLGPNSPLHF
NA | TRBV24-1 | few | CATSEATSGRAKETQYF
TRBJ1-4 | TRBV5-6 | few | CASRGTGGSNEKLFF
TRBJ1-4 | TRBV5-1 | many | CASSQGATNEKLFF
TRBJ2-7 | TRBV15 | many | CATSRGRVGEGSYEQYF
TRBJ2-3 | TRBV30 | few | CAWSVPSGGSRDTQYF
TRBJ2-7 | TRBV7-9 | few | CASSLEYTSYEQYF
TRBJ1-6 | TRBV7-3 | NA | CASSLFPSNNSPLHF
TRBJ2-6 | TRBV20-1 | NA | CSAPHRESGANVLTF
TRBJ1-2 | TRBV9 | NA | CASSATYRGLGGYTF
TRBJ2-7 | TRBV5-5 | NA | CASSVRQGPYEQYF
TRBJ1-6 | TRBV4-3 | NA | CASSQESGGSPLHF
TRBJ1-4 | TRBV5-1 | NA | CASSLNGTPREKLFF
TRBJ2-4 | TRBV12-3/TRBV12-4 | NA | CASSLRSAPIGIQYF
TRBJ1-2 | TRBV20-1 | NA | CTPGGAHGYTF
TRBJ2-7 | TRBV10-1 | many | CASSDGGSASYEQYF
TRBJ1-5 | TRBV24-1 | many | CATSGTGQHQPQHF
TRBJ2-5 | TRBV20-1 | NA | CSASSSGAYQETQYF
TRBJ2-3 | TRBV2 | many | CASSVRGTDTQYF
TRBJ1-1 | TRBV7-9 | many | CASSFYEGTEAFF
TRBJ2-3 | TRBV7-9 | few | CASSSGRPDTQYF
TRBJ1-4 | TRBV15 | NA | CATTQGAGMVTNEKLFF
TRBJ1-2 | TRBV19 | NA | CASSIDLEDGSLNYGYTF
TRBJ1-1 | TRBV20-1 | NA | CSARDYALGETEAFF
TRBJ1-2 | TRBV6-1 | NA | CASRGQGGYGYTF
TRBJ1-5 | TRBV6-1 | many | CASSTAGQPQHF
TRBJ2-7 | TRBV4-3 | NA | CASSQEAGGTIYEQYF
TRBJ1-1 | TRBV6-4 | few | CASSEQRNTGAFF
TRBJ1-1 | TRBV10-1 | many | CASTKGHLNTEAFF
TRBJ2-5 | TRBV4-1 | once | CASSQDRDSQETQYF
TRBJ2-2 | TRBV5-1 | many | CASSLVPAGAANTGELFF
TRBJ1-2 | TRBV5-4 | NA | CASSPRGSRGYTF
TRBJ2-3 | TRBV20-1 | NA | CSQEGLAGGPDTQYF
TRBJ2-1 | TRBV6-4 | NA | CASSDLGTSGYNEQFF
TRBJ1-3 | TRBV20-1 | many | CSATTSSGNTIYF
TRBJ1-6 | TRBV19 | NA | CASSMALESPLHF